Listed here are 27 T cell receptor beta chains from one sample, sequenced in a study of CDR3 diversity in severe acne. Each CDR3 protein gets one entry after TCRdb re-called the PCR reads with MiXCR. The sample holds tens of thousands of distinct CDR3 sequences, under 55% seen once. The sample comprised blood. The receptors come from a male donor with severe acne vulgaris.

The CDR3 loop is CASSITTRRGTGELFF. CDR3 nucleotides: TGTGCCAGTAGTATTACTACTAGACGAGGCACCGGGGAGCTGTTTTTT. The genes are TRBV19 and TRBJ2-2; D is possibly TRBD2 (5 bases). The CDR3 spans 16 residues. V shed 3 bases and J shed 4 bases, with 15 bases lying between them. Germline lookup yields CDR1 LNHDA and CDR2 SQIVND (reference sequence).

This clonotype was found once. The CDR3 does not end in the conserved phenylalanine or tryptophan, so this is likely a read error. No DNA is shown, since the ends of the CDR3 on it are uncertain; the CDR3 is the one TCRdb lists. The J gene is TRBJ2-1, the V gene TRBV20-1; the table names TRBD2, a call not compared with the DNA. The CDR3 totals 15 residues, both ends included. Germline-derived CDR1 and CDR2 are DFQATT and SNEGSKA (reference sequence). The CDR3 loop reads CSASGFAGTLNEQTL.

This clonotype was counted at least ten times. The chain links TRBV5-8 to TRBJ2-6; 11 positions match TRBD1. Per germline, CDR1 SGHTS and CDR2 YDEGEE. This CDR3 spans 15 amino acids. Trimming removed 9 bases from V and 0 bases from J; junction bases left unmatched: 2. The CDR3 spells CATGTGGSGANVLTF. Here the CDR3 DNA reads TGTGCCACCGGGACAGGGGGCTCTGGGGCCAACGTCCTGACTTTC.

This clonotype was counted ten times or more. The chain has TRBV5-5 and TRBJ2-2, with 7 positions matching TRBD1. The germline V gene has CDR1 SGHKS and CDR2 YYEKEE (reference sequence). CDR3 size: 14 residues. J was trimmed by 4 bases and V by 5 bases; bases with no gene match: 5. The CDR3 sequence is CASSSAGGTGELFF. CDR3 bases: TGTGCCAGCAGTTCAGCAGGGGGCACCGGGGAGCTGTTTTTT.

The V call is TRBV10-1, the J call TRBJ2-7; 9 bases line up with TRBD2. Germline V lookup: CDR1 WNHNN, CDR2 SYGVQD (reference sequence). Trimming took 1 base from V and 3 from J; bases not matched to a gene: 4. This CDR3 is 15 amino acids long. In DNA, the CDR3 is TGCGCCAGCAGTGAGTTTAGCGGGAGTTTCTACGAGCAGTACTTC. Protein sequence: CASSEFSGSFYEQYF.

This sequence joins TRBV10-1 and TRBJ2-3; 7 nucleotides agree with TRBD2. Germline V gives CDR1 WNHNN, CDR2 SYGVQD (reference sequence). With V trimmed by 6 bases and J by 4 bases, 13 bases remained unmatched. This CDR3 contains 16 residues. Here the CDR3 reads CASRLGGVVRADTQYF. Written as DNA, the CDR3 is TGCGCCAGCAGATTGGGGGGGGTGGTCAGAGCAGATACGCAGTATTTT.

This clonotype was seen more than once but under ten times. The J gene is TRBJ2-4, the V gene TRBV15, with D possibly TRBD2 on 5 matching bases. The CDR3 loop spans 17 amino acids. Germline assignment: CDR1 LNHNV and CDR2 YYDKDF (reference sequence). Trimming took off 5 bases at V and 1 base at J, with 18 bases between the two ends. Here the CDR3 reads CATSSSTAEGAKNIQYF. The CDR3 DNA sequence: TGTGCCACCAGCTCCTCAACAGCGGAAGGGGCCAAAAACATTCAGTACTTC.

There are a few counts of this clonotype. The chain uses TRBV5-1 and TRBJ1-4; perhaps TRBD1 as D (5 bases). Germline loops: CDR1 SGHRS, CDR2 YFSETQ. V was pared by 0 bases and J by 7 bases, with 13 bases between. The CDR3 loop spans 15 amino acids. CDR3 sequence (DNA): TGCGCCAGCAGCTTGGAAGGGGCGGCCTTTGAAAAACTGTTTTTT. Its protein is CASSLEGAAFEKLFF.

Ten or more counts support this clonotype. The junction shows a germline mismatch at one end, possibly a read error. The chain is built from TRBV7-6 and TRBJ2-1, with D possibly TRBD2 on 5 matching bases. The CDR3 totals 16 residues. Per the germline V gene, CDR1 is SGHVS and CDR2 is FNYEAQ. The CDR3 nucleotides are TGTGCCAGCAGCTTAGCGGGAGTGAGCTCCTACAATGGGCAGTTCTTC. It yields the protein CASSLAGVSSYNGQFF.

This clonotype was seen many times. The V call is TRBV25-1, the J call TRBJ1-6, with D unclear. The V gene lost 1 base and the J gene lost 7 bases, with 5 bases spanning the gap. Germline V gene lookup returns CDR1 MGHDK and CDR2 SYGVNS. The CDR3 consists of 13 residues. CDR3 amino acids: CASSEFGNSPLHF. The CDR3 region has the DNA TGTGCCAGCAGTGAATTTGGCAATTCACCCCTCCACTTT.

J is TRBJ2-2 and V is TRBV27; no reliable D call. This CDR3 is built from 15 residues. V shed 5 bases and J shed 2 bases, with 12 bases lying between them. Germline V lookup: CDR1 MNHEY, CDR2 SMNVEV (reference sequence). CDR3 amino acids: CASSTQIGNTGELFF. The CDR3 DNA reads TGTGCCAGCAGTACGCAGATAGGCAACACCGGGGAGCTGTTTTTT.

V gene TRBV12-3 or TRBV12-4 combines with J gene TRBJ2-7, with 14 nucleotides matching TRBD2. Trimming cost V 4 bases and J 1 base; bases outside gene matches: 12. CDR3 length: 19 amino acids. For the CDR3, the DNA is TGTGCCAGCAGTTCTTACGGGACTAGCGGGAGACAAGGGTCCTACGAGCAGTACTTC. It codes for CASSSYGTSGRQGSYEQYF.

This chain connects TRBV6-5 to TRBJ2-3, with TRBD2 matching over 9 bases. CDR3 size: 13 residues. The germline V gene has CDR1 MNHEY and CDR2 SVGAGI. The V segment lost 6 bases and the J segment 7 bases; nucleotides outside the gene matches: 5. The CDR3 loop is CASRALAGYTQYF. In DNA form, the CDR3 reads TGTGCCAGCAGAGCTCTAGCGGGGTATACGCAGTATTTT.

The chain carries TRBV4-1 and TRBJ1-1, with 8 positions matching TRBD1. The V gene's germline CDR1 is MGHRA and CDR2 YSYEKL. V lost 4 bases, J lost 3 bases, and 4 bases stayed unmatched. The CDR3 contains 14 residues. The CDR3 protein is CASSLNRGDTEAFF. CDR3 bases: TGCGCCAGCAGCCTCAACAGGGGGGACACTGAAGCTTTCTTT.

The chain joins TRBV7-9 to TRBJ2-2; 10 bases match TRBD1. Germline V gene sequence: CDR1 SEHNR, CDR2 FQNEAQ (reference sequence). This CDR3 is built from 16 residues. V was pared by 6 bases and J by 3 bases, with 7 bases of the junction left unmatched. The CDR3 spells CASSHGQGDDTGELFF. The CDR3 region has the DNA TGTGCCAGCAGTCACGGACAGGGGGACGACACCGGGGAGCTGTTTTTT.

This clonotype occurred many times. This sequence joins TRBV7-3 and TRBJ2-1; 8 nucleotides match TRBD1. Trimming at V came to 8 bases and at J to 6 bases, leaving 6 bases not matched to a gene. The CDR3 consists of 13 residues. CDR1 and CDR2 from the germline V gene are SGHTA and FQGTGA. The CDR3: CASGQGARNEQFF. The CDR3 DNA reads as TGTGCCAGCGGGCAGGGGGCGCGCAATGAGCAGTTCTTC.

This chain uses TRBV2 with TRBJ1-1; TRBD1 matches at 9 bases. The junction had 8 bases not matched to a gene; V was cut back by 6 bases and J by 6 bases. The CDR3 loop spans 14 amino acids. Germline-derived CDR1 and CDR2 are SNHLY and FYNNEI. The CDR3 coding sequence is TGTGCCAGCAGCGAACAGGGGGCGTTGGCTGAAGCTTTCTTT. Its protein is CASSEQGALAEAFF. The whole variable domain, filled in from reference TRBV2 and TRBJ1-1, reads EPEVTQTPSHQVTQMGQEVILRCVPISNHLYFYWYRQILGQKVEFLVSFYNNEISEKSEIFDDQFSVERPDGSNFTLKIRSTKLEDSAMYFCASSEQGALAEAFFGQGTRLTVV.

This chain uses TRBV25-1 with TRBJ1-1, with 7 bases matching TRBD1. This CDR3 contains 15 residues. Looked up from germline, CDR1 is MGHDK and CDR2 is SYGVNS. Losses at the gene ends were 3 bases for V and 4 bases for J; bases not matched to a gene: 8. CDR3 DNA: TGTGCCAGCAGTGAGGAGGGGGCTCGTCGCACTGAAGCTTTCTTT. Protein product: CASSEEGARRTEAFF.

The chain links TRBV2 to TRBJ1-6; the D is unclear. Germline CDR1 reads SNHLY; CDR2 reads FYNNEI. This CDR3 is built from 14 residues. Between the trimmed V and J ends, which lost 4 bases and 8 bases, there was a span of 12 bases. In nucleotides, the CDR3 is TGTGCCAGCAGTGTATCAGAAAGATATTCACCCCTCCACTTT. Translation: CASSVSERYSPLHF.

This clonotype was seen more than once but under ten times. A much larger clonotype is one base distant, so this may be a read error. No conserved phenylalanine or tryptophan is present at the end of the CDR3, so a read error is the likely explanation. The chain links TRBV20-1 to TRBJ2-1; D unclear. This CDR3 has 14 amino acids. Trimming cost V 7 bases and J 0 bases, with 13 bases left between them. Germline loops: CDR1 DFQATT, CDR2 SNEGSKA (reference sequence). The CDR3 sequence: CSVARPSSYNEQFS. The DNA of the CDR3 is TGCAGTGTCGCCAGGCCCAGCTCCTACAATGAGCAGTTCTCC.

This chain connects TRBV29-1 to TRBJ2-5; D is ambiguous. Germline V gives CDR1 SQVTM, CDR2 ANQGSEA. Trimming removed 8 bases from V and 3 bases from J, with 13 bases in between. The CDR3 is 12 residues long. CDR3 nucleotides: TGCAGCCAAGAACGCGCCAAAGAGACCCAGTACTTC. Amino acids: CSQERAKETQYF.

This chain links TRBV7-9 with TRBJ2-6; 7 bases match TRBD2. This CDR3 has 17 amino acids. Germline CDR1 is SEHNR and CDR2 is FQNEAQ (reference sequence). V was clipped by 5 bases and J by 0 bases; unmatched bases: 7. CDR3 in DNA: TGTGCCAGCAGCCAGCGGGACCTCGTCTCTGGGGCCAACGTCCTGACTTTC. This translates into CASSQRDLVSGANVLTF.

The DNA for the CDR3 is TGTGCCAGCTCACCTGCCTCGCAAGAGACCCAGTACTTC. Residues: CASSPASQETQYF. The chain employs TRBV18 and TRBJ2-5, with D uncertain. The germline V and J ends were trimmed by 3 bases and 2 bases, with 7 bases remaining between them. The CDR3 has 13 amino acids. The germline gives CDR1 KGHSH, CDR2 LQKENI.

The V call is TRBV27, the J call TRBJ2-1; tentatively, D is TRBD2 (7 bases). Trimming removed 2 bases from V and 6 bases from J, with 8 bases in between. CDR3 length equals 13 residues. Germline V gene lookup returns CDR1 MNHEY and CDR2 SMNVEV (reference sequence). The CDR3 DNA reads TGTGCCAGCAGTTTAAGGGGGGGCAATGAGCAGTTCTTC. Amino acid sequence: CASSLRGGNEQFF.

The chain combines TRBV20-1 with TRBJ2-1; 13 bases match TRBD2. Germline V CDR1 and CDR2: DFQATT, SNEGSKA (reference sequence). V dropped 4 bases and J dropped 6; count of bases not matched to a gene: 6. The CDR3 contains 15 residues. CDR3: CSATGLAGASNEQFF. The CDR3 coding sequence is TGCAGTGCTACCGGACTAGCGGGAGCTTCCAATGAGCAGTTCTTC.

CDR3 sequence: CSARGAEAFF. The DNA for the CDR3 is TGCAGTGCTAGAGGCGCTGAGGCCTTCTTT. V is TRBV20-1 and J is TRBJ1-1, with D hard to call. CDR3 length: 10 residues. Trimming left V 1 base short and J 14 bases short, with 11 bases between. Per the germline V gene, CDR1 is DFQATT and CDR2 is SNEGSKA (reference sequence).

The chain has TRBV6-5 and TRBJ2-5, with TRBD2 matching 11 bases. The germline CDR1 and CDR2 sequences are MNHEY and SVGAGI. Losses at the gene ends were 4 bases for V and 2 bases for J; bases not matched to a gene: 3. The CDR3 has 15 residues. CDR3 region: CASSLAGGFQETQYF. DNA of the CDR3: TGTGCCAGCAGTTTAGCGGGAGGGTTTCAAGAGACCCAGTACTTC.